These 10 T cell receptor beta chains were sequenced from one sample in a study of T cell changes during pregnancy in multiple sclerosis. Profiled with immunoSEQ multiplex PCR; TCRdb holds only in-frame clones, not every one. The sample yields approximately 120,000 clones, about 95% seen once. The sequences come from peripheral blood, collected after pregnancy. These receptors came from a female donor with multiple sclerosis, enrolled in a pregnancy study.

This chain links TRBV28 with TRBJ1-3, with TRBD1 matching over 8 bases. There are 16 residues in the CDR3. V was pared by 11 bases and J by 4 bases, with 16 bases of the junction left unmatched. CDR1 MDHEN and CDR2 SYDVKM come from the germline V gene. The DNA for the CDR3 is TGTGCCTTTCCCCCCTTAGGACAGGGCTTAGGAAACACCATATATTTT. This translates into CAFPPLGQGLGNTIYF.

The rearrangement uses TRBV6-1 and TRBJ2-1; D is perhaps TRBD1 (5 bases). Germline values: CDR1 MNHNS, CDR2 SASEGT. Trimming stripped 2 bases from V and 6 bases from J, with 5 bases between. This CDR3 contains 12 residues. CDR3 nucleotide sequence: TGTGCCAGCAGTGAACAGGGCAATGAGCAGTTCTTC. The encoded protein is CASSEQGNEQFF.

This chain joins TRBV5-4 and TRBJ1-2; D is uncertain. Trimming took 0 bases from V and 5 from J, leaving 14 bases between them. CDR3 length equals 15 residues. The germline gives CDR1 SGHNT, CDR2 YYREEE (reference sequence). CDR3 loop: CASSLVGPGRYGYTF. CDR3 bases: TGTGCCAGCAGCTTGGTTGGGCCGGGGAGGTATGGCTACACCTTC.

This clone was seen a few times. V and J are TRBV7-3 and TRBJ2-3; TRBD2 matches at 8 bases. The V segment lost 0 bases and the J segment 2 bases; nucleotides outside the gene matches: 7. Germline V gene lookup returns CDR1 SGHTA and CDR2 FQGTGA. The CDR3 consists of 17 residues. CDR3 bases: TGTGCCAGCAGCTTAACGGGTCTAGCGGGCGTCACAGATACGCAGTATTTT. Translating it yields CASSLTGLAGVTDTQYF.

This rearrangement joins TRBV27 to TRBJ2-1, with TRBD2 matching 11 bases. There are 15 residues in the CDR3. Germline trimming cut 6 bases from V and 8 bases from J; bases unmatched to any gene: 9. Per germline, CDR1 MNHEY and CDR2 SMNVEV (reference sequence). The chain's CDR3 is CASSGVSGRAYEQFF. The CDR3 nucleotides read TGTGCCAGCAGCGGTGTTAGCGGGAGGGCCTATGAGCAGTTCTTC.

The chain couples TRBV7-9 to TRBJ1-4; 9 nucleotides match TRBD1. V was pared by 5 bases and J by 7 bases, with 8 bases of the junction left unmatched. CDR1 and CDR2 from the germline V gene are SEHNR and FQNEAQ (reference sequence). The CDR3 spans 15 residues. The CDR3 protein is CASSPPGTGSEKLFF. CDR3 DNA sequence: TGTGCCAGCAGCCCGCCCGGGACAGGGAGTGAAAAACTGTTTTTT.

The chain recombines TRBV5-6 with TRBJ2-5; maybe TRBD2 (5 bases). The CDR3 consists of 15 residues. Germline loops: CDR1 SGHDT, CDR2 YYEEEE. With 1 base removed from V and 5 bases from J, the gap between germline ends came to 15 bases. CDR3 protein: CASSLPGIAQETQYF. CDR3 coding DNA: TGTGCCAGCAGCTTGCCGGGGATCGCCCAGGAGACCCAGTACTTC.

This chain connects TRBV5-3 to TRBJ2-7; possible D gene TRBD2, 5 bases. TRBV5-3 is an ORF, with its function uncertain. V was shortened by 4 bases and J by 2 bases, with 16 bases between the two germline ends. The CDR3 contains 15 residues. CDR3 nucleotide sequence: TGTGCCAGAAGCGGAGCGGAAGGAAGACCCTACGAGCAGTACTTC. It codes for CARSGAEGRPYEQYF.

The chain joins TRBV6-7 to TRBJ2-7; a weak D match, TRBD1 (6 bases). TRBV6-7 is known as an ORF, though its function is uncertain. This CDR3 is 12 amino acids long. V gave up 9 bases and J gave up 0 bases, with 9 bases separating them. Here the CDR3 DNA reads TGTGCCAGGGACAGAAGCTCCTACGAGCAGTACTTC. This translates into CARDRSSYEQYF.

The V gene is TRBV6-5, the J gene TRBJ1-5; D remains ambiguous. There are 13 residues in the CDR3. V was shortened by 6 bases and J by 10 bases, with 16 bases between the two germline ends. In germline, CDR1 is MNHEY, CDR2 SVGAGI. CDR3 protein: CASSWAPNRPQHF. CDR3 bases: TGTGCCAGCAGCTGGGCCCCTAACCGTCCCCAGCATTTT.